One sample yielded the 31 T cell receptor beta chains listed below, sequenced in a study of T cell responses to AZD1222 COVID-19 vaccine. Repertoires were generated with immunoSEQ multiplex PCR, while TCRdb's copy carries only in-frame clones and drops some. In the table there are some 130,000 clones, approximately 85% of which are singletons. Specimen: peripheral blood, collected on day 0 of AZD1222 vaccination. The receptors stem from an adult in good health.

This chain links TRBV27 with TRBJ2-7; tentatively, D is TRBD1 or TRBD2 (6 bases each). The CDR3 contains 14 residues. CDR1 is MNHEY and CDR2 is SMNVEV in the germline V gene (reference sequence). V lost 8 bases to trimming and J lost 3 bases, with 17 bases between them. The DNA for the CDR3 is TGTGCCAGCCATAGGCCGGGGGACAACTACGAGCAGTACTTC. Residues: CASHRPGDNYEQYF.

This clone was seen just once. The V call is TRBV18, the J call TRBJ1-2; 8 bases are shared with TRBD1. V was pared by 3 bases and J by 7 bases, with 4 bases of the junction left unmatched. This CDR3 spans 13 amino acids. In germline, CDR1 is KGHSH, CDR2 LQKENI. The CDR3 is CASSPLTGGGYTF. Written as DNA, the CDR3 is TGTGCCAGCTCACCGTTAACAGGGGGTGGCTACACCTTC.

The CDR3 reads CASSRGQGRQETQYF. In nucleotides, the CDR3 is TGTGCCAGCAGCAGAGGACAGGGGCGACAAGAGACCCAGTACTTC. The chain combines TRBV7-2 with TRBJ2-5; 9 nucleotides match TRBD1. The V gene end was trimmed by 5 bases and the J gene end by 2 bases; junction bases not matched to a gene: 6. Germline V gene lookup returns CDR1 SGHTA and CDR2 FQGNSA. This CDR3 comprises 15 residues.

The genes are TRBV5-6 and TRBJ1-1, with TRBD1 identical over 7 bases. The CDR3 spans 17 residues. J lost 2 bases, V lost 4 bases, and 14 bases had no gene match. The germline gives CDR1 SGHDT, CDR2 YYEEEE. The CDR3 DNA is TGTGCCAGCAGCCCCCTCGGCCGGACAGGCCCCAACACTGAAGCTTTCTTT. Encoded protein: CASSPLGRTGPNTEAFF.

The chain uses TRBV7-9 and TRBJ1-4; the match to TRBD1 covers 8 bases. In germline, CDR1 is SEHNR, CDR2 FQNEAQ (reference sequence). The CDR3 covers 17 residues. J lost 1 base, V lost 5 bases, and 9 bases had no gene match. CDR3 loop: CASSNTDRGRTNEKLFF. The CDR3 nucleotides are TGTGCCAGCAGCAATACTGACAGGGGCAGAACTAATGAAAAACTGTTTTTT.

The chain recombines TRBV6-5 with TRBJ2-7, with a tentative D call TRBD1 (5 bases). Germline values: CDR1 MNHEY, CDR2 SVGAGI. V dropped 9 bases and J dropped 4 bases, with 13 bases sitting between them. The CDR3 is made up of 12 amino acids. The CDR3 here is CASGPGAYEQYF. In DNA, the CDR3 is TGTGCCAGTGGCCCTGGGGCTTACGAGCAGTACTTC.

This clone is termed medium-sized. The chain recombines TRBV6-4 with TRBJ2-3, with D tentatively TRBD1 (6 bases). The V gene's germline CDR1 is MRHNA and CDR2 SNTAGT. V was trimmed by 3 bases and J by 2 bases, leaving 9 bases between them. The CDR3 totals 14 residues. The CDR3 loop reads CASSEQGDTDTQYF. In DNA, the CDR3 is TGTGCCAGCAGTGAACAGGGTGACACAGATACGCAGTATTTT.

The gene calls are TRBV11-3 and TRBJ1-2; D gene unclear. Germline-derived CDR1 and CDR2 are SGHNT and YENEEA. Trimming took 1 base from V and 6 from J, leaving 6 bases between them. This CDR3 is 12 amino acids long. In nucleotides, the CDR3 is TGTGCCAGCAGCTTAGGTCGGGATGGCTACACCTTC. Protein: CASSLGRDGYTF.

The CDR3 is CASKEMRRVNTEAFF. The CDR3 DNA sequence: TGCGCCAGCAAAGAGATGCGGCGGGTGAACACTGAAGCTTTCTTT. The chain employs TRBV10-1 and TRBJ1-1, with unresolved D. Germline CDR1 reads WNHNN; CDR2 reads SYGVQD (reference sequence). This CDR3 has 15 residues. V shed 7 bases and J shed 0 bases, with 15 bases lying between them.

The chain carries TRBV18 and TRBJ2-1; possibly TRBD2 for D (6 bases). Germline lookup yields CDR1 KGHSH and CDR2 LQKENI. Trimming removed 2 bases from V and 9 bases from J, with 11 bases in between. CDR3 length: 13 residues. Written as DNA, the CDR3 is TGTGCCAGCTCACCAGAACGACTAGGTGAGCAGTTCTTC. Its protein product is CASSPERLGEQFF. Complete variable domain (other parts from reference TRBV18 and TRBJ2-1): NAGVMQNPRHLVRRRGQEARLRCSPMKGHSHVYWYRQLPEEGLKFMVYLQKENIIDESGMPKERFSAEFPKEGPSILRIQQVVRGDSAAYFCASSPERLGEQFFGPGTRLTVL.

This clone was observed once. The V gene is TRBV20-1, the J gene TRBJ2-1; D gene uncertain. This CDR3 spans 11 amino acids. Germline V gene data show CDR1 as DFQATT and CDR2 as SNEGSKA (reference sequence). V dropped 0 bases and J dropped 15 bases, with 12 bases sitting between them. The CDR3 spells CSARDSVETFF. CDR3 bases: TGCAGTGCTAGAGATTCGGTCGAAACGTTCTTC.

This clone was recorded once. V usage is TRBV5-1 and J usage is TRBJ2-1; TRBD2 matches at 7 bases. Germline CDR1 SGHRS, CDR2 YFSETQ. The V and J ends lost 4 bases and 0 bases, in that order; junction bases with no gene match: 4. The length of the CDR3 is 15 residues. For the CDR3, the DNA is TGCGCCAGCAGCCTAGCGGAAGGCTCCTACAATGAGCAGTTCTTC. Translated, it gives CASSLAEGSYNEQFF.

This clone has only a few counts. CDR3 residues: CASSPTTGIGEGYTF. The DNA for the CDR3 is TGTGCCAGCAGCCCAACTACAGGGATAGGGGAAGGCTACACCTTC. The chain is built from TRBV7-3 and TRBJ1-2; D is perhaps TRBD1 (6 bases). The CDR3 contains 15 residues. The V and J ends lost 5 bases and 8 bases respectively, with 21 bases between them. Germline CDR1 SGHTA, CDR2 FQGTGA.

This rearrangement joins TRBV12-5 to TRBJ2-3; no definite D call. Germline values: CDR1 LGHNT, CDR2 FRNRAP. Trimming removed 3 bases at V and 6 bases at J, with 4 bases between. The CDR3 has 11 amino acids. CDR3 protein: CASGFGDTQYF. Here the CDR3 DNA reads TGTGCTAGTGGTTTCGGGGATACGCAGTATTTT.

Only one count was recorded for this clone. The chain employs TRBV12-3 or TRBV12-4 and TRBJ1-2; D is uncertain. There are 11 residues in the CDR3. Trimming took off 11 bases at V and 1 base at J, with 8 bases between the two ends. The DNA for the CDR3 is TGTGCCTATGGCAGTAACTATGGCTACACCTTC. It yields the protein CAYGSNYGYTF.

This clone was found once. The chain has TRBV18 and TRBJ1-6; D may be TRBD1 (6 bases). The CDR3 runs 16 residues. Germline V gene sequence: CDR1 KGHSH, CDR2 LQKENI. Deletions cut 3 bases from V and 8 bases from J, with 17 bases between. The CDR3 bases are TGTGCCAGCTCACCCCTTTCGCAGGGGCACGATTCACCCCTCCACTTT. Translated, it gives CASSPLSQGHDSPLHF.

This clone has a single count. CDR3 in DNA: TGTGCCAGCAGTTCTCCGGGACAGATTACGCGCGAGCAGTACTTC. This gives the protein CASSSPGQITREQYF. V is TRBV28 and J is TRBJ2-7, with TRBD1 identical over 7 bases. The germline V gene encodes CDR1 MDHEN and CDR2 SYDVKM. J lost 6 bases, V lost 4 bases, and 12 bases had no gene match. The CDR3 spans 15 residues.

The chain combines TRBV2 with TRBJ2-4; D is possibly TRBD2 (7 bases). Deletions cut 10 bases from V and 1 base from J, with 20 bases between. The CDR3 sequence is 16 residues long. Germline CDR1 is SNHLY and CDR2 is FYNNEI. The CDR3 nucleotides read TGTGCCAACTCAGCCGAGTGGGGGGGCGCCAAAAACATTCAGTACTTC. Translating it yields CANSAEWGGAKNIQYF.

This chain connects TRBV7-6 to TRBJ1-6; no clear D. The CDR3 consists of 16 residues. V was cut by 5 bases and J by 4 bases, with 15 bases left in between. Germline loops: CDR1 SGHVS, CDR2 FNYEAQ. The CDR3 DNA follows: TGTGCCAGCAGCGCGAACGGGGAGGCATATAATTCACCCCTCCACTTT. Protein sequence: CASSANGEAYNSPLHF.

This chain connects TRBV5-5 to TRBJ2-3; 9 positions agree with TRBD2. Losses at the gene ends were 0 bases for V and 2 bases for J; bases not matched to a gene: 13. Germline loops: CDR1 SGHKS, CDR2 YYEKEE (reference sequence). CDR3 size: 19 residues. The CDR3 coding sequence is TGTGCCAGCAGCTTGGATTTCCGTGCGGGGGGGCGCTTCACAGATACGCAGTATTTT. This sequence encodes CASSLDFRAGGRFTDTQYF.

The CDR3 DNA reads TGTGCCAGCAGTGGTACGGACAAACACTCTGGAAACACCATATATTTT. Amino acids: CASSGTDKHSGNTIYF. This chain connects TRBV9 to TRBJ1-3, with TRBD1 as a possible D gene (5 bases). V lost 5 bases and J 0 bases, leaving 15 bases between the germline ends. The CDR3 totals 16 residues. Germline V lookup: CDR1 SGDLS, CDR2 YYNGEE.

This chain uses TRBV9 with TRBJ2-7; D tentatively fits TRBD1 or TRBD2 (5 bases each). V shed 0 bases and J shed 4 bases, with 14 bases lying between them. CDR3 length equals 15 residues. Germline CDR1 is SGDLS and CDR2 is YYNGEE. The CDR3 loop reads CASSVAPGRPYEQYF. The CDR3 DNA sequence: TGTGCCAGCAGCGTAGCTCCGGGACGGCCTTACGAGCAGTACTTC.

Turning to this clone: Additional DNA sequences in this sample encode the identical CDR3. The chain is built from TRBV4-1 and TRBJ1-2, with 7 bases identical to TRBD1. The CDR3 consists of 14 residues. Trimming at V came to 0 bases and at J to 5 bases, leaving 3 bases not matched to a gene. The germline gives CDR1 MGHRA, CDR2 YSYEKL. The CDR3 DNA reads as TGCGCCAGCAGCCAAGAGACAGGGCGTTATGGCTACACCTTC. Protein product: CASSQETGRYGYTF.

The V gene is TRBV28, the J gene TRBJ2-6, with D perhaps assigned TRBD1 or TRBD2 (5 bases each). The CDR3 has 19 residues. Trimming shortened V by 2 bases and J by 4 bases, and 21 bases separated the two germline ends. CDR1 and CDR2 (germline): MDHEN, SYDVKM. This CDR3 is CASSLRPGRRLTGANVLTF. In DNA, the CDR3 is TGTGCCAGCAGTTTACGCCCGGGACGTCGTTTAACCGGGGCCAACGTCCTGACTTTC.

J is TRBJ1-5 and V is TRBV7-2; 10 positions match TRBD1. This CDR3 comprises 16 residues. V lost 5 bases and J lost 0; bases outside the gene matches: 4. Germline assignment: CDR1 SGHTA and CDR2 FQGNSA. The CDR3 DNA reads TGTGCCAGCAGCACCCGGACAGGGGGTAGCAATCAGCCCCAGCATTTT. Translating it yields CASSTRTGGSNQPQHF.

The chain employs TRBV7-2 and TRBJ2-2; TRBD2 matches 9 bases. J lost 5 bases, V lost 8 bases, and 6 bases had no gene match. This CDR3 has 14 amino acids. Germline V CDR1 and CDR2: SGHTA, FQGNSA. The CDR3 nucleotides are TGTGCCAGCGGCGCGGGGGGGTTTACCGGGGAGCTGTTTTTT. It yields the protein CASGAGGFTGELFF.

This CDR3 is CASSLGGREHGYTF. The CDR3 nucleotides are TGTGCCAGCAGCTTAGGCGGCAGGGAACATGGCTACACCTTC. The chain combines TRBV11-2 with TRBJ1-2; D is possibly TRBD1 (5 bases). Per the germline V gene, CDR1 is SGHAT and CDR2 is FQNNGV. The V end lost 1 base, the J end lost 6 bases, and 12 bases lay between the germline ends. CDR3 length: 14 residues. The full variable domain, rest sourced from reference TRBV11-2 and TRBJ1-2, is EAGVAQSPRYKIIEKRQSVAFWCNPISGHATLYWYQQILGQGPKLLIQFQNNGVVDDSQLPKDRFSAERLKGVDSTLKIQPAKLEDSAVYLCASSLGGREHGYTFGSGTRLTVV.

This clone appeared a single time. The chain is built from TRBV20-1 and TRBJ1-2; D possibly corresponds to TRBD1 (5 bases). Deletions cut 3 bases from V and 4 bases from J, with 6 bases between. The germline V gene encodes CDR1 DFQATT and CDR2 SNEGSKA (reference sequence). The CDR3 has 11 residues. This CDR3 is CSARGVYGYTF. CDR3 DNA sequence: TGCAGTGCTAGGGGGGTCTATGGCTACACCTTC.

The gene calls are TRBV11-2 and TRBJ2-3; D gene ambiguous. The CDR3 length is 14 residues. Trimming cost V 8 bases and J 1 base, with 13 bases left between them. Germline V lookup: CDR1 SGHAT, CDR2 FQNNGV. The CDR3 is CASDRNVRTDTQYF. The DNA of the CDR3 is TGTGCCAGCGATCGGAATGTTCGCACAGATACGCAGTATTTT.

The chain has TRBV2 and TRBJ1-6; D is uncertain. CDR3 length: 12 residues. Germline CDR1 SNHLY, CDR2 FYNNEI. Trimming removed 8 bases at V and 7 bases at J, with 9 bases between. CDR3 in amino acids: CASGISNSPLHF. Written as DNA, the CDR3 is TGTGCCAGCGGGATTTCGAATTCACCCCTCCACTTT.

The table lists this clone with a count of one. The chain links TRBV18 to TRBJ1-1, with 7 bases matching TRBD1. This CDR3 spans 15 amino acids. CDR1 and CDR2 (germline): KGHSH, LQKENI. V lost 2 bases and J lost 2; bases outside the gene matches: 5. For the CDR3, the DNA is TGTGCCAGCTCACCAGAGCAGGGGGTAAACACTGAAGCTTTCTTT. Translated: CASSPEQGVNTEAFF.